Below, 8 T cell receptor beta chains from the same sample are listed, as sequenced in a study of T cells in Graves' hyperthyroidism and ophthalmopathy. Authors of the study amplified TCR beta CDR3 regions from RNA transcripts. First-round RT-PCR targeting the TCR CDR3 was performed with the HTBI primer set. TCRdb re-called the multiplex PCR reads with MiXCR, one entry per CDR3 protein. The table has roughly 100,000 distinct CDR3 sequences, approximately 48% seen once; the top ten hold roughly 26%. Sequencing was performed on blood. These receptor sequences come from a man in his forties with Graves' hyperthyroidism.

In its sample, this clonotype was seen many times. The rearrangement joins TRBV19 to TRBJ2-1, with D maybe TRBD1 (6 bases). Trimming cost V 5 bases and J 5 bases, with 13 bases left between them. Germline lookup yields CDR1 LNHDA and CDR2 SQIVND (reference sequence). The CDR3 spans 14 residues. CDR3 region: CASSLRTADNEQFF. The CDR3 nucleotides are TGTGCCAGTAGTCTTCGGACAGCTGACAATGAGCAGTTCTTC.

In its sample, this clonotype was seen a few times. This chain joins TRBV7-2 and TRBJ2-1; 9 bases align to TRBD2. The length of the CDR3 is 14 residues. CDR1 is SGHTA, CDR2 FQGNSA, per germline. Losses at the gene ends were 8 bases for V and 3 bases for J; bases not matched to a gene: 5. In DNA, the CDR3 is TGTGCCAGCCCTCAACTAGCGGGCTACAATGAGCAGTTCTTC. This sequence encodes CASPQLAGYNEQFF.

The chain is built from TRBV7-9 and TRBJ1-5; tentatively, D is TRBD1 (5 bases). Per germline, CDR1 SEHNR and CDR2 FQNEAQ (reference sequence). This CDR3 has 16 amino acids. The ends were cut back, 5 bases at V and 11 bases at J, with 25 bases in the middle. Here the CDR3 DNA reads TGTGCCAGCAGCCGTACTGGACTAGCGGGGGAAGAGACCCAGCATTTT. Residues: CASSRTGLAGEETQHF.

The count of this clonotype is one. The V and J genes are TRBV15 and TRBJ2-3; 8 bases line up with TRBD2. Germline lookup yields CDR1 LNHNV and CDR2 YYDKDF (reference sequence). CDR3 length: 16 residues. Trimming took 3 bases from V and 1 from J; bases not matched to a gene: 6. In DNA, the CDR3 is TGTGCCACCAGCAGGCTCACTAGCGGAGGCACAGATACGCAGTATTTT. Its translation is CATSRLTSGGTDTQYF.

This clonotype was detected ten times or more. The chain is built from TRBV7-3 and TRBJ2-5; TRBD1 is a possible D gene (5 bases). There are 16 residues in the CDR3. CDR1 and CDR2 (germline): SGHTA, FQGTGA. V shed 3 bases and J shed 3 bases, with 17 bases lying between them. CDR3 coding DNA: TGTGCCAGCAGCTTGGCGGCCCAGGGATGGAAAGAGACCCAGTACTTC. Encoded protein: CASSLAAQGWKETQYF.

This clonotype appeared many times. This chain links TRBV20-1 with TRBJ2-7, with 10 bases aligning to TRBD1. This CDR3 spans 16 amino acids. Germline trimming cut 2 bases from V and 2 bases from J; bases unmatched to any gene: 9. Germline V CDR1 and CDR2: DFQATT, SNEGSKA (reference sequence). The CDR3 DNA is TGCAGTGCTAGACTCCCGTTGGGGACAGGGGCCTACGAGCAGTACTTC. Amino acid sequence: CSARLPLGTGAYEQYF.

This clonotype showed up many times. This chain uses TRBV5-1 with TRBJ2-3, with 9 bases lining up with TRBD2. Trimming took 0 bases from V and 4 from J; bases not matched to a gene: 6. The CDR3 spans 16 residues. Germline V gives CDR1 SGHRS, CDR2 YFSETQ. The CDR3 spells CASSLAASGMPDTQYF. CDR3 DNA: TGCGCCAGCAGCTTGGCCGCTAGCGGGATGCCAGATACGCAGTATTTT. Full variable domain (outside the CDR3, taken from reference TRBV5-1 and TRBJ2-3): KAGVTQTPRYLIKTRGQQVTLSCSPISGHRSVSWYQQTPGQGLQFLFEYFSETQRNKGNFPGRFSGRQFSNSRSEMNVSTLELGDSALYLCASSLAASGMPDTQYFGPGTRLTVL.

This clonotype showed up many times. The chain has TRBV5-6 and TRBJ1-5; weak D call: TRBD1 (5 bases). The CDR3 loop spans 15 amino acids. V was trimmed by 2 bases and J by 0 bases, leaving 9 bases between them. Germline CDR1 is SGHDT and CDR2 is YYEEEE. The CDR3 bases are TGTGCCAGCAGCTTCCGGGGGGTTAGCAATCAGCCCCAGCATTTT. Translation: CASSFRGVSNQPQHF.